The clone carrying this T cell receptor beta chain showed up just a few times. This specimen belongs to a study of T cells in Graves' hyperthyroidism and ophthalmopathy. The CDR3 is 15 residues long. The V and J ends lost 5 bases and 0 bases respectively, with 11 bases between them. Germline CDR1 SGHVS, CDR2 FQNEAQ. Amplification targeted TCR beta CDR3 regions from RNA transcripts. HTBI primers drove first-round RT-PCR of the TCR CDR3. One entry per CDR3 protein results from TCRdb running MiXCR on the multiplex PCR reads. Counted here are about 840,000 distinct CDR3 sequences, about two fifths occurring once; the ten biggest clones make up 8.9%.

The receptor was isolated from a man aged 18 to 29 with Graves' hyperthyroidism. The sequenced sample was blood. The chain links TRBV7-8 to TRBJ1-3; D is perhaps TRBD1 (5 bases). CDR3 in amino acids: CASSRRDSSGNTIYF. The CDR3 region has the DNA TGTGCCAGCAGCAGGAGGGACTCCTCTGGAAACACCATATATTTT.